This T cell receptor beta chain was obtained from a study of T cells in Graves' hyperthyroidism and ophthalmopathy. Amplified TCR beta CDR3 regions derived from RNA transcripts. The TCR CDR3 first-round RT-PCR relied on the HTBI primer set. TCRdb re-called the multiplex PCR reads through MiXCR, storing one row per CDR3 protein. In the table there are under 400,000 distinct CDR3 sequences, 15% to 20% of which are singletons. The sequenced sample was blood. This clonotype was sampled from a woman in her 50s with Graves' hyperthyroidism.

The CDR3 is CASSSAGPYEQYV. For the CDR3, the DNA is TGTGCCAGCAGCTCAGCGGGCCCCTACGAGCAGTACGTC. The J gene is TRBJ2-7, the V gene TRBV6-1; possible D gene TRBD2, 6 bases. CDR1 is MNHNS, CDR2 SASEGT, per germline. The ends were cut back, 6 bases at V and 2 bases at J, with 11 bases in the middle. The CDR3 length is 13 residues.